This TCR beta chain is drawn from a study of cytomegalovirus exposure and HLA in healthy donors. Note on this clone: One junction end does not reproduce the germline sequence, and a read error may be involved.

The CDR3 length is 15 residues. Germline loops: CDR1 KGHSH, CDR2 LQKENI. Both 60 Vbeta primers and 13 Jbeta primers went into the PCR. TCRdb's table, derived via immunoSEQ multiplex PCR, lists solely in-frame clones and lacks some. Here the sample spans 100,000 to 150,000 clones, roughly 82% being singletons. Input material: PBMCs. The gene calls are TRBV18 and TRBJ1-4; 7 bases are shared with TRBD1. This TCR was recovered from a male donor in good health and CMV-seropositive. Here the CDR3 DNA reads TGTGCCAGCTCGCCACAGGGGCAGATTAATGAAAAACTGTTTTTT. This encodes CASSPQGQINEKLFF.